This is a list of T cell receptor beta chains from one sample in a study of blood T cells in healthy people across ages. TCRdb analysed the 5' RACE reads with MiXCR anew, one entry per CDR3 protein. The sample includes fewer than 1,000,000 distinct CDR3 sequences, about half of them seen just once. The sequencing sample was made of blood. These receptors were collected from a man older than 75 in good health. CDR3s include the opening cysteine and the closing phenylalanine or tryptophan. A D gene is named only where the DNA matches it firmly. Not all rows give a size; the values are once, few, many and, for expanded clones, a class.

len | abundance | j_gene | v_gene | d_gene | CDR3nt | CDR3aa
15 | - | TRBJ1-2 | TRBV6-5 | - | TGTGCCAGCAGTCTGTCGCGGGTAGGGGACTATGGCTACACCTTC | CASSLSRVGDYGYTF
17 | - | TRBJ2-1 | TRBV5-4 | TRBD2 | TGTGCCAGCAGCAGGGGACTAGCCATTAGCTCCTACAATGAGCAGTTCTTC | CASSRGLAISSYNEQFF
15 | - | TRBJ2-7 | TRBV10-3 | TRBD1 | TGTGCCATCAGGCCAGTACAAGGGACAGGGTACGAGCAGTACTTC | CAIRPVQGTGYEQYF
15 | once | TRBJ2-2 | TRBV20-1 | - | TGCAGTGCTAGAGATGCGGCACCCAACACCGGGGAGCTGTTTTTT | CSARDAAPNTGELFF
16 | - | TRBJ2-1 | TRBV7-8 | - | TGTGCCAGCAGCCAAAGGCGTAGGGGACTGGACGGTGAGCAGTTCTTC | CASSQRRRGLDGEQFF
18 | few | TRBJ2-7 | TRBV4-3 | TRBD1 | TGCGCCAGCAGCCAACGGACAGGGGGCGAGGTAGCTCCCCACGAGCAGTACTTC | CASSQRTGGEVAPHEQYF
17 | - | TRBJ2-3 | TRBV12-3/TRBV12-4 | TRBD2 | TGTGCCAGCAGTTTCTCTGTGGGAGCGGGGAGGACAGATACGCAGTATTTT | CASSFSVGAGRTDTQYF
16 | few | TRBJ2-3 | TRBV28 | TRBD2 | TGTGCCAGCAGTTTTGGGGTAGCGGGAGGCACAGATACGCAGTATTTT | CASSFGVAGGTDTQYF
11 | once | TRBJ2-1 | TRBV28 | - | TGTGCCAGCAGTTTATGGGAGAAGCAGTTCTTC | CASSLWEKQFF
14 | - | TRBJ2-1 | TRBV29-1 | - | TGCAGCGCTGGCGGTCTTCTAAACCCCAATGAGCAGTTCTTC | CSAGGLLNPNEQFF
14 | - | TRBJ2-4 | TRBV9 | - | TGTGCCAGCAGCCATATGGACGGAAGAAACATTCAGTACTTC | CASSHMDGRNIQYF
14 | many | TRBJ2-3 | TRBV5-1 | - | TGCGCCAGCATCCTGGGCCCTATGTCAAATACGCAGTATTTT | CASILGPMSNTQYF
13 | - | TRBJ2-5 | TRBV18 | TRBD2 | TGTGCCACCTCGACTAGCGGGAGAGAGACCCAGTACTTC | CATSTSGRETQYF
15 | - | TRBJ1-2 | TRBV27 | - | TGTGCCAGCAGTTCCCGGCAACCTCCCAGCTATGGCTACACCTTC | CASSSRQPPSYGYTF
15 | - | TRBJ2-5 | TRBV7-3 | TRBD1 | TGTGCCAGCAGCCCTCGGACAGGGTTTGGGGAGACCCAGTACTTC | CASSPRTGFGETQYF
14 | few | TRBJ2-7 | TRBV6-2/TRBV6-3 | - | TGTGCCAGCAGTTACGCCGCGTATACCTACGAGCAGTACTTC | CASSYAAYTYEQYF
15 | few | TRBJ2-1 | TRBV29-1 | TRBD1 | TGCAGCGTACGGGACAGGGGGCTCTCCTACAATGAGCAGTTCTTC | CSVRDRGLSYNEQFF
14 | - | TRBJ2-5 | TRBV20-1 | - | TGCAGTGCTAGTAGGTTGTTTGGGGCTGAGACCCAGTACTTC | CSASRLFGAETQYF
15 | few | TRBJ2-3 | TRBV11-2 | - | TGTGCCAGCAGCTCGGCACTAGCCCAATATGCTACGCAGTATTTT | CASSSALAQYATQYF
15 | once | TRBJ1-6 | TRBV10-3 | TRBD1 | TGTGCCATCAGTGGAGACAGGGCGGTAAATTCACCCCTCCACTTT | CAISGDRAVNSPLHF
15 | - | TRBJ2-3 | TRBV10-3 | - | TGTGCCATCAGGGAGCCCAGGGATAGGCCAGATACGCAGTATTTT | CAIREPRDRPDTQYF
14 | - | TRBJ2-1 | TRBV9 | TRBD1 | TGTGCCAGCAGCGCTGGGGGACAGGGGAATGAGCAGTTCTTC | CASSAGGQGNEQFF
11 | - | TRBJ2-1 | TRBV29-1 | - | TGCAGCGTTGAAACCTACAATGAGCAGTTCTTC | CSVETYNEQFF
15 | - | TRBJ2-5 | TRBV11-3 | - | TGTGCCAGCAGCCCCGGGACTTCGTTCCAAGAGACCCAGTACTTC | CASSPGTSFQETQYF
16 | once | TRBJ2-7 | TRBV20-1 | - | TGCAGTGCTAGAGGGTTACCGGACGGAATTAGAAACGAGCAGTACTTC | CSARGLPDGIRNEQYF
15 | - | TRBJ2-5 | TRBV7-2 | TRBD2 | TGTGCCAGCAGCCAGGCTGGGACTAGCGGAGAGACCCAGTACTTC | CASSQAGTSGETQYF
18 | - | TRBJ2-1 | TRBV20-1 | TRBD2 | TGCAGTGCTAGGGGACTAGCGGGAGGCGAAAGCTCCTACAATGAGCAGTTCTTC | CSARGLAGGESSYNEQFF
15 | - | TRBJ2-7 | TRBV5-6 | TRBD1 | TGTGCCAGCAGCTATCCGGGACAGGGGGACAACGAGCAGTACTTC | CASSYPGQGDNEQYF
15 | - | TRBJ2-3 | TRBV7-8 | - | TGTGCCAGCAGCCCCCCGCCCCGGCGGTTGGATACGCAGTATTTT | CASSPPPRRLDTQYF
15 | - | TRBJ2-7 | TRBV25-1 | - | TGTGCCAGCAGCGACCGGAGGACCAGGGGCAACGAGCAGTACTTC | CASSDRRTRGNEQYF
15 | - | TRBJ2-1 | TRBV14 | - | TGTGCCAGCAGCCGCCAGGACGGGATCTACAATGAGCGGTTCTTC | CASSRQDGIYNERFF
12 | - | TRBJ1-5 | TRBV27 | - | TGTGCCAGCAGTCCCCTCAATCAGCCCCAGCATTTT | CASSPLNQPQHF
14 | - | TRBJ2-3 | TRBV20-1 | - | TGCAGTGCTATACGGGAGAGGAGCACAGATACGCAGTATTTT | CSAIRERSTDTQYF
18 | - | TRBJ2-7 | TRBV12-3/TRBV12-4 | TRBD1 | TGTGCCAGCAGTTTAGCGCTATGGGCGGGACAGGAGTACAATGAGCAGTACTTC | CASSLALWAGQEYNEQYF
14 | - | TRBJ2-7 | TRBV20-1 | - | TGCAGTGCCTTACCGGAGGACGGAGCCTACGAGCAGTACTTC | CSALPEDGAYEQYF
15 | - | TRBJ1-1 | TRBV5-4 | - | TGTGCCAGCAGCTTGGCCAAAGGGCCCCAGGCGCAAGCTTTCTTT | CASSLAKGPQAQAFF
13 | few | TRBJ2-1 | TRBV14 | - | TGTGCCAGCAGCCCCGTGGTAATGGGTGAGCAGTTCTTC | CASSPVVMGEQFF
15 | - | TRBJ2-2 | TRBV24-1 | TRBD1 | TGTGCCACCAGTGATCCTACAGGGGTGACCGGGGAGCTGTTTTTT | CATSDPTGVTGELFF
16 | - | TRBJ2-3 | TRBV13 | TRBD2 | TGTGCCAGCAGCTTCCCGGGACTATACTTTCGAGATACGCAGTATTTT | CASSFPGLYFRDTQYF
13 | - | TRBJ2-1 | TRBV28 | - | TGTGCCAGCAGTCCCGGGGACCGAGAGACCCAGTTCTTC | CASSPGDRETQFF
14 | - | TRBJ2-1 | TRBV29-1 | - | TGCAGCCTTCAGTGGGCAGGGGCGTACAATGAGCAGTTCTTC | CSLQWAGAYNEQFF
13 | - | TRBJ2-7 | TRBV20-1 | TRBD1 | TGCAGTGCTCCTTTCCGGGACAGGGACGAGCAGTACTTC | CSAPFRDRDEQYF